The 18 T cell receptor beta chains below were found in one sample sequenced in a study of T-cell memory formation after mild COVID-19. Each CDR3 protein gets one entry after TCRdb re-called the 5' RACE reads with MiXCR. This sample has some 130,000 distinct CDR3 sequences, with around 27% found just once. The material sequenced was PBMCs or a T cell subset sorted from them (not recorded which). The receptors were sampled from an adult woman who had mild COVID-19 (a few samples of this study predate the infection). Cell type and time point are not known.

The V call is TRBV20-1, the J call TRBJ1-2; TRBD1 matches at 7 bases. Looked up from germline, CDR1 is DFQATT and CDR2 is SNEGSKA (reference sequence). With V trimmed by 0 bases and J by 0 bases, 4 bases remained unmatched. This CDR3 has 15 residues. In DNA form, the CDR3 reads TGCAGTGCTAGAGATGGGACAGCCTCTAACTATGGCTACACCTTC. This sequence encodes CSARDGTASNYGYTF.

This sequence joins TRBV29-1 and TRBJ2-5, with D uncertain. Germline loops: CDR1 SQVTM, CDR2 ANQGSEA. This CDR3 spans 15 amino acids. V shed 0 bases and J shed 2 bases, with 13 bases lying between them. The CDR3: CSVEDAREIQETQYF. The CDR3 DNA sequence: TGCAGCGTTGAAGACGCCCGCGAGATTCAAGAGACCCAGTACTTC.

CDR3 nucleotides: TGCGCCAGCAGCCATGTCCTAAGGGGAAATCAGCCCCAGCATTTT. Its protein product is CASSHVLRGNQPQHF. This chain joins TRBV4-1 and TRBJ1-5, with TRBD1 as a possible D gene (5 bases). This CDR3 contains 15 residues. The V end lost 3 bases, the J end lost 4 bases, and 13 bases lay between the germline ends. Germline CDR1 is MGHRA and CDR2 is YSYEKL.

This chain connects TRBV7-3 to TRBJ2-2; unclear D gene. The CDR3 is 14 residues long. Germline lookup yields CDR1 SGHTA and CDR2 FQGTGA. The V and J ends lost 3 bases and 0 bases respectively, with 5 bases between them. The CDR3 spells CASSLAANTGELFF. As DNA, the CDR3 is TGTGCCAGCAGCTTGGCGGCGAACACCGGGGAGCTGTTTTTT.

V and J are TRBV7-2 and TRBJ2-1; D gene uncertain. The CDR3 is 12 amino acids. Germline CDR1 and CDR2: SGHTA and FQGNSA. V lost 5 bases to trimming and J lost 6 bases, with 8 bases between them. CDR3 DNA: TGTGCCAGCAGCCCCGGGCCCAATGAGCAGTTCTTC. Its protein product is CASSPGPNEQFF.

V and J are TRBV5-5 and TRBJ1-3; 7 bases match TRBD1. V shed 4 bases, J shed 0 bases, and the junction held 4 bases outside the gene matches. The CDR3 covers 15 residues. Germline V lookup: CDR1 SGHKS, CDR2 YYEKEE (reference sequence). The CDR3 is CASSRGQASGNTIYF. The DNA for the CDR3 is TGTGCCAGCAGCCGTGGACAGGCCTCTGGAAACACCATATATTTT.

This clonotype came up a few times. The chain joins TRBV12-5 to TRBJ2-7; 7 bases fit TRBD2. CDR3 length: 16 amino acids. Germline CDR1 reads LGHNT; CDR2 reads FRNRAP. With 0 bases clipped from V and 2 bases from J, the junction kept 7 bases outside the gene matches. This CDR3 reads CASGLVKLASTYEQYF. The CDR3 bases are TGTGCTAGTGGTTTGGTAAAACTAGCGTCCACCTACGAGCAGTACTTC.

The rearrangement links TRBV29-1 to TRBJ1-1; 10 bases line up with TRBD1. The trim removed 2 bases at V and 6 bases at J, leaving 6 bases unmatched. This CDR3 is built from 14 residues. CDR1 SQVTM and CDR2 ANQGSEA come from the germline V gene. The CDR3 protein is CSVEPGQGWSEAFF. CDR3 bases: TGCAGCGTTGAACCGGGACAGGGGTGGTCTGAAGCTTTCTTT.

The chain has TRBV5-1 and TRBJ2-2; D is possibly TRBD2 (5 bases). The CDR3 is 17 residues long. Germline assignment: CDR1 SGHRS and CDR2 YFSETQ. Trimming stripped 4 bases from V and 2 bases from J, with 18 bases between. The CDR3 is CASSPYGVVRNTGELFF. In DNA form, the CDR3 reads TGCGCCAGCAGCCCCTACGGGGTCGTCCGTAACACCGGGGAGCTGTTTTTT.

The table lists this clonotype with a few counts. The V gene is TRBV24-1, the J gene TRBJ2-7; possible D gene TRBD1, 6 bases. This CDR3 is 14 amino acids long. V gave up 3 bases and J gave up 2 bases, with 10 bases separating them. Germline CDR1 is KGHDR and CDR2 is SFDVKD. The CDR3: CATSDQGTPYEQYF. Here the CDR3 DNA reads TGTGCCACCAGTGATCAGGGGACCCCCTACGAGCAGTACTTC.

This sequence joins TRBV4-1 and TRBJ1-1, with D perhaps matching TRBD1 (6 bases). The CDR3 is made up of 15 amino acids. Germline assignment: CDR1 MGHRA and CDR2 YSYEKL. V lost 1 base, J lost 11 bases, and 20 bases lay in between. CDR3 sequence (DNA): TGCGCCAGCAGCCAAGTAGCACAGGGAAGGAGTGGGGCTTTCTTT. Translation gives CASSQVAQGRSGAFF.

The count of this clonotype is one. The rearrangement links TRBV12-3 or TRBV12-4 to TRBJ2-3; 8 bases match TRBD2. After removal of 7 bases from V and 1 base from J, the junction contained 7 bases not matched to a gene. The CDR3 is 15 amino acids. The CDR3 loop is CASTHYSGGTDTQYF. The CDR3 DNA sequence: TGTGCCAGCACTCACTATAGCGGGGGCACAGATACGCAGTATTTT.

The table lists this clonotype with a few counts. The V and J genes are TRBV12-3 or TRBV12-4 and TRBJ2-1; 7 positions match TRBD1. Unmatched junction bases numbered 10, after V lost 5 bases and J lost 0 bases. The CDR3 totals 17 residues. CDR3 nucleotide sequence: TGTGCCAGCAGTAGTCACAGGGGTTCCCGCTCCTACAATGAGCAGTTCTTC. As protein: CASSSHRGSRSYNEQFF.

The CDR3 region is CSARDAGRDSGELFF. CDR3 sequence (DNA): TGCAGTGCTAGAGATGCGGGGCGGGACTCCGGGGAGCTGTTTTTT. This chain uses TRBV20-1 with TRBJ2-2, with D possibly TRBD2 on 6 matching bases. Trimming pared 0 bases from V and 6 bases from J, leaving 14 bases between. From germline, CDR1 is DFQATT and CDR2 SNEGSKA (reference sequence). The CDR3 consists of 15 residues.

The chain combines TRBV7-8 with TRBJ2-1; D tentatively fits TRBD1 or TRBD2 (5 bases each). Germline values: CDR1 SGHVS, CDR2 FQNEAQ. The length of the CDR3 is 14 residues. The V end was cut by 8 bases, the J end by 4 bases, with 15 bases between. CDR3 in amino acids: CASRRVEGYNEQFF. CDR3 nucleotide sequence: TGTGCCAGCCGAAGGGTAGAGGGGTACAATGAGCAGTTCTTC.

In this sample, this clonotype turned up a few times. The chain carries TRBV20-1 and TRBJ1-4, with TRBD1 as a possible D gene (6 bases). CDR1 and CDR2 (germline): DFQATT, SNEGSKA (reference sequence). Trimming stripped 4 bases from V and 2 bases from J, with 17 bases between. CDR3 length: 16 amino acids. CDR3 residues: CSATVQGGTTNEKLFF. The CDR3 nucleotides read TGCAGTGCTACAGTACAGGGCGGGACGACTAATGAAAAACTGTTTTTT.

This clonotype came up a few times. This chain links TRBV9 with TRBJ1-1; D unresolved. Between the trimmed V and J ends, which lost 0 bases and 4 bases, there was a span of 7 bases. CDR1 and CDR2 (germline): SGDLS, YYNGEE. This CDR3 comprises 13 residues. For the CDR3, the DNA is TGTGCCAGCAGCGTAGAAGGGTTCACTGAAGCTTTCTTT. It translates to CASSVEGFTEAFF.

This clonotype was observed at least ten times. The CDR3 coding sequence is TGTGCCACCAAAAAAGTGGCAGGACTAGAAGAGACCCAGTACTTC. Its protein product is CATKKVAGLEETQYF. This chain joins TRBV27 and TRBJ2-5, with 7 bases that match TRBD2. Germline V gene data show CDR1 as MNHEY and CDR2 as SMNVEV (reference sequence). Germline trimming cut 10 bases from V and 3 bases from J; bases unmatched to any gene: 14. CDR3 length: 15 residues.